The 25 T cell receptor beta chains below all came from one sample that was sequenced in a study of blood T cell repertoires in COVID-19. Generated by immunoSEQ multiplex PCR, the TCRdb table keeps only in-frame clones and is missing some. The sample contains 140,000 to 150,000 clones, roughly nine tenths of which appear only once. Specimen: PBMCs or T cells enriched from blood (not recorded which). These receptors all come from a woman aged 40 to 50 who had been exposed to COVID-19.

This clone has just one count. The V call is TRBV6-1, the J call TRBJ2-7; tentatively, D is TRBD1 (6 bases). The length of the CDR3 is 13 residues. Germline CDR1 and CDR2: MNHNS and SASEGT. V was cut by 3 bases and J by 4 bases, with 10 bases left in between. The CDR3 bases are TGTGCCAGCAGTGATAAACAGGGATACGAGCAGTACTTC. Protein product: CASSDKQGYEQYF.

The chain employs TRBV2 and TRBJ2-7; D might be TRBD1 (5 bases). The CDR3 extends over 14 amino acids. Germline values: CDR1 SNHLY, CDR2 FYNNEI. Trimming pared 10 bases from V and 2 bases from J, leaving 18 bases between. This CDR3 is CATRKTAFTYEQYF. CDR3 nucleotide sequence: TGTGCCACACGTAAGACAGCCTTTACCTACGAGCAGTACTTC.

The gene calls are TRBV6-5 and TRBJ2-2; 7 positions match TRBD2. Germline CDR1 is MNHEY and CDR2 is SVGAGI. The CDR3 loop spans 14 amino acids. Losses at the gene ends were 4 bases for V and 5 bases for J; bases not matched to a gene: 4. The CDR3 sequence is CASSWTSGTGELFF. CDR3 bases: TGTGCCAGCAGTTGGACTAGTGGGACCGGGGAGCTGTTTTTT.

The V gene is TRBV10-3, the J gene TRBJ1-1, with a possible D match to TRBD1 (6 bases). The CDR3 spans 15 residues. V dropped 7 bases and J dropped 1 base, with 16 bases sitting between them. Germline loops: CDR1 ENHRY, CDR2 SYGVKD. The chain's CDR3 is CAITNRATGNTEAFF. DNA of the CDR3: TGTGCCATCACGAACAGGGCTACGGGGAACACTGAAGCTTTCTTT.

The chain joins TRBV5-1 to TRBJ2-5; a weak D match, TRBD2 (5 bases). The CDR3 is made up of 14 amino acids. The V end was cut by 4 bases, the J end by 4 bases, with 14 bases between. CDR1 is SGHRS, CDR2 YFSETQ, per germline. The CDR3: CASSQDWRVETQYF. CDR3 DNA sequence: TGCGCCAGCAGCCAGGACTGGCGGGTAGAGACCCAGTACTTC.

The chain employs TRBV10-2 and TRBJ2-2; 8 nucleotides match TRBD1. The CDR3 sequence is 16 residues long. Germline CDR1 WSHSY, CDR2 SAAADI. The V gene end was trimmed by 6 bases and the J gene end by 2 bases; junction bases not matched to a gene: 8. In nucleotides, the CDR3 is TGCGCCAGCAGGGCCGGGACAGGCGAAAACACCGGGGAGCTGTTTTTT. Translated: CASRAGTGENTGELFF.

The J gene is TRBJ1-1, the V gene TRBV5-1, with D tentatively TRBD1 (5 bases). CDR1 and CDR2 (germline): SGHRS, YFSETQ. The CDR3 is 15 amino acids. V dropped 5 bases and J dropped 0 bases, with 14 bases sitting between them. This CDR3 reads CASRLEGLMNTEAFF. For the CDR3, the DNA is TGCGCCAGCAGGCTTGAGGGACTGATGAACACTGAAGCTTTCTTT.

V gene TRBV5-5 combines with J gene TRBJ1-1; 7 nucleotides line up with TRBD1. The CDR3 contains 14 residues. Germline loops: CDR1 SGHKS, CDR2 YYEKEE (reference sequence). The V and J ends lost 4 bases and 1 base, in that order; junction bases with no gene match: 4. CDR3 sequence: CASSPQGQNTEAFF. As DNA, the CDR3 is TGTGCCAGCAGCCCACAGGGGCAGAACACTGAAGCTTTCTTT.

The rearrangement links TRBV5-4 to TRBJ1-6; weak D call: TRBD1 (6 bases). From germline, CDR1 is SGHNT and CDR2 YYREEE (reference sequence). Trimming pared 4 bases from V and 3 bases from J, leaving 8 bases between. CDR3 length: 14 amino acids. For the CDR3, the DNA is TGTGCCAGCAGCACGGACAGCTATAATTCACCCCTCCACTTT. As protein: CASSTDSYNSPLHF.

V is TRBV7-2 and J is TRBJ1-4; D gene unclear. V was cut by 2 bases and J by 5 bases, with 9 bases left in between. Germline CDR1 reads SGHTA; CDR2 reads FQGNSA. The CDR3 is 14 residues long. The CDR3 sequence is CASSLSRENEKLFF. The CDR3 nucleotides are TGTGCCAGCAGCTTAAGCCGGGAGAATGAAAAACTGTTTTTT.

This chain uses TRBV7-9 with TRBJ1-5, with a possible D match to TRBD1 (6 bases). The V and J ends lost 4 bases and 3 bases respectively, with 13 bases between them. The CDR3 totals 15 residues. Germline V gives CDR1 SEHNR, CDR2 FQNEAQ (reference sequence). The CDR3 sequence: CASSSTGTNNQPQHF. The CDR3 DNA reads TGTGCCAGCAGCTCGACCGGGACAAACAATCAGCCCCAGCATTTT.

The chain links TRBV7-9 to TRBJ2-3; the match to TRBD2 covers 9 bases. The V segment lost 0 bases and the J segment 9 bases; nucleotides outside the gene matches: 16. The CDR3 extends over 18 amino acids. CDR1 SEHNR and CDR2 FQNEAQ come from the germline V gene (reference sequence). Written as DNA, the CDR3 is TGTGCCAGCAGCTTAGCTCGAAATAGCGGGAGATCCGAATACACGCAGTATTTT. Its translation is CASSLARNSGRSEYTQYF.

The chain combines TRBV19 with TRBJ1-4, with 8 bases fitting TRBD1. Germline CDR1 is LNHDA and CDR2 is SQIVND (reference sequence). CDR3 length: 14 amino acids. Trimming at V came to 5 bases and at J to 7 bases, leaving 6 bases not matched to a gene. Here the CDR3 DNA reads TGTGCCAGTAGTGCGACAGGGGTGGGTGAAAAACTGTTTTTT. It translates to CASSATGVGEKLFF.

The J gene is TRBJ2-3, the V gene TRBV29-1; D ambiguous. In germline, CDR1 is SQVTM, CDR2 ANQGSEA. CDR3 length equals 12 residues. The CDR3 region has the DNA TGCAGTTATTACTCGAGCACAGATACGCAGTATTTT. Its protein is CSYYSSTDTQYF.

The CDR3 loop is CASSAPVGGEHYGYTF. Here the CDR3 DNA reads TGTGCCAGCAGCGCGCCGGTAGGGGGCGAACACTATGGCTACACCTTC. The rearrangement uses TRBV9 and TRBJ1-2; 7 nucleotides agree with TRBD1. The CDR3 extends over 16 amino acids. V was clipped by 3 bases and J by 3 bases; unmatched bases: 11. CDR1 is SGDLS and CDR2 is YYNGEE in the germline V gene.

The V gene is TRBV21-1, the J gene TRBJ2-5; the table's TRBD2 call for D was not verified on the DNA. TRBV21-1 is tagged as a pseudogene. This CDR3 is 16 amino acids long. In DNA, the CDR3 is TGTGCCAGCAGCCCCCGCACTAGCCGGTCAGGAGAGACCCAGTACTTC. Its translation: CASSPRTSRSGETQYF.

J is TRBJ1-6 and V is TRBV28; D may be TRBD1 (5 bases). CDR3 length: 12 residues. The germline gives CDR1 MDHEN, CDR2 SYDVKM. V was shortened by 7 bases and J by 9 bases, with 10 bases between the two germline ends. The CDR3 spells CASKLGGSPLHF. In DNA, the CDR3 is TGTGCCAGCAAGCTCGGGGGTTCACCCCTCCACTTT.

The chain has TRBV4-1 and TRBJ1-3; D possibly corresponds to TRBD1 (6 bases). Per the germline V gene, CDR1 is MGHRA and CDR2 is YSYEKL. The CDR3 spans 16 residues. Trimming shortened V by 2 bases and J by 0 bases, and 11 bases separated the two germline ends. The CDR3 DNA reads as TGCGCCAGCAGCCAACCCACACAGGGCTCTGGAAACACCATATATTTT. Protein product: CASSQPTQGSGNTIYF.

The chain recombines TRBV5-1 with TRBJ1-4, with D unresolved. V was clipped by 4 bases and J by 5 bases, with 18 bases between them. CDR3 length: 16 amino acids. From germline, CDR1 is SGHRS and CDR2 YFSETQ. The CDR3 spells CASSPLLGGRNEKLFF. CDR3 sequence (DNA): TGCGCCAGCAGCCCTCTCCTTGGCGGTCGAAATGAAAAACTGTTTTTT. Full variable domain (rest looked up from reference TRBV5-1 and TRBJ1-4): KAGVTQTPRYLIKTRGQQVTLSCSPISGHRSVSWYQQTPGQGLQFLFEYFSETQRNKGNFPGRFSGRQFSNSRSEMNVSTLELGDSALYLCASSPLLGGRNEKLFFGSGTQLSVL.

The chain combines TRBV28 with TRBJ2-7, with 9 bases matching TRBD2. CDR1 is MDHEN, CDR2 SYDVKM, per germline. The CDR3 contains 15 residues. V lost 8 bases to trimming and J lost 5 bases; unmatched junction nucleotides: 13. The CDR3, as DNA: TGTGCCAGCTTCTCTGCGGGCGGGAGGGTTCACGAGCAGTACTTC. Translated, it gives CASFSAGGRVHEQYF.

This chain uses TRBV11-1 with TRBJ2-7, with a weak D call TRBD1 (5 bases). V gave up 3 bases and J gave up 0 bases, with 6 bases separating them. Germline loops: CDR1 SGHAT, CDR2 FQDESV (reference sequence). CDR3 size: 13 residues. In nucleotides, the CDR3 is TGTGCCAGCAGCTTTGGACACTCCTACGAGCAGTACTTC. Translation: CASSFGHSYEQYF.

This clone came up a few times. The chain carries TRBV6-2 or TRBV6-3 and TRBJ1-1; D possibly corresponds to TRBD1 (5 bases). The V end was cut by 3 bases, the J end by 6 bases, with 14 bases between. This CDR3 spans 14 amino acids. CDR1 and CDR2 (germline): MNHEY, SVGEGT. The CDR3 sequence is CASSYQDNSAEAFF. For the CDR3, the DNA is TGTGCCAGCAGTTATCAGGACAACTCGGCTGAAGCTTTCTTT.

A remark on this clone: Relative to the germline gene, one junction end is altered; a read error may explain this. The chain recombines TRBV5-1 with TRBJ1-2; D remains unclear. This CDR3 contains 9 residues. CDR1 SGHRS and CDR2 YFSETQ come from the germline V gene. CDR3: CASSLGLAF. The CDR3 bases are TGCGCCAGCAGCTTGGGACTAGCCTTC.

The chain is built from TRBV4-1 and TRBJ1-5, with 7 bases fitting TRBD1. V lost 1 base, J lost 3 bases, and 12 bases stayed unmatched. Germline CDR1 and CDR2: MGHRA and YSYEKL. The CDR3 consists of 18 residues. The CDR3 bases are TGCGCCAGCAGCCAAGTCTATCCCACGACAGGGATCAATCAGCCCCAGCATTTT. As protein: CASSQVYPTTGINQPQHF.

V and J are TRBV4-1 and TRBJ2-3; 8 nucleotides match TRBD2. CDR1 MGHRA and CDR2 YSYEKL come from the germline V gene. The CDR3 covers 16 residues. The J segment lost 2 bases and the V segment lost 0 bases, leaving 4 bases of the junction unmatched. The CDR3 reads CASSQEGRGATDTQYF. The DNA for the CDR3 is TGCGCCAGCAGCCAAGAAGGGCGGGGGGCCACAGATACGCAGTATTTT.